The sequence of this T cell receptor (beta chain) was determined in a study of vaccination effects on CD4 cells after COVID-19. On the study more broadly: The vaccine given was either BNT162b2 or mRNA-1273, in two doses. Study-level points and caveats: After vaccination of healthy people, only 1 of 255 vaccine-induced clones cross-reacted with common cold coronaviruses.

Some clones are missing from TCRdb's copy, which holds only in-frame ones; the method was immunoSEQ multiplex PCR. Of some 39,000 clones listed, about 80% are singletons. Comments on this clone: Its target is not known.

It was after 10 days of culture that CD4+ T cells were isolated. The CDR3 runs to 16 residues. V trimming: 4 bases; J trimming: 0 bases; junction bases outside the gene matches: 3. Germline V gene sequence: CDR1 KGHSH, CDR2 LQKENI. The chain couples TRBV18 to TRBJ2-2, with 9 bases that match TRBD1. This sequence originates from a human donor who received a COVID-19 vaccine. The material sequenced was CD4+ T cells from PBMCs cultured without peptide, taken before COVID-19 vaccination. For the CDR3, the DNA is TGTGCCAGCTCACTGGGACAGGGAGCGAACACCGGGGAGCTGTTTTTT. Its translation is CASSLGQGANTGELFF. Looking up the rest from reference TRBV18 and TRBJ2-2 gives the full variable domain: NAGVMQNPRHLVRRRGQEARLRCSPMKGHSHVYWYRQLPEEGLKFMVYLQKENIIDESGMPKERFSAEFPKEGPSILRIQQVVRGDSAAYFCASSLGQGANTGELFFGEGSRLTVL.